This T cell receptor beta chain was sequenced in a study of cytomegalovirus exposure and HLA in healthy donors (dated 2017 in TCRdb). With regard to the full study: An earlier analysis of approximately 590 of the donors reported about 250 Gb of sequence data and around 120 million unique TCR beta sequences from 150 million to 200 million T cells. Roughly 300 gigabases of sequencing data and approximately 84 million unique TCR sequences were included in an early release covering 500 to 750 HLA-typed donors. The genetic ancestry cluster associated with self-reported Caucasian donors included around 76% of the 398 genotyped donors. The study was designed to test whether signatures of past pathogen exposure could be identified by cataloging public T cell receptors. The T cell repertoires of several hundred subjects were profiled by immunosequencing and related to cytomegalovirus serostatus. A separate validation cohort of about 110 different subjects was used in addition to the 666-subject first cohort. To predict cytomegalovirus infection status, the study brought together high-throughput TCR immunosequencing, statistical association of individual TCRs with disease status, and machine learning. To study patterns of TCR occurrence, a later analysis re-analyzed previously published TCR beta repertoires from around 660 donors and added high-resolution HLA genotyping. Rather than drawing on any new phenotypic data, the later analysis identified candidate immune exposures from TCR beta sequences and the way those sequences occurred across donors. An earlier analysis of 587 of the donors used high-throughput TCR beta sequencing to judge whether each TCR beta V gene segment behaved as functional or pseudogenic. Donor age, sex, ethnicity and CMV serostatus were compiled together with the repertoire data. Genome-wide SNP genotypes for about 60% of the roughly 670 donors were used in a later genetic analysis, which treated that subset as a discovery cohort. Every discovery cohort repertoire had been produced on one sequencing platform. HLA typing covered class I and class II loci at four-digit resolution. The number of typed donors differed by locus: 629-630 for A, B, C, DRB1 and DQB1; approximately 520 for DQA1; 606 for DPA1; and 400 to 480 for DPB1. Roughly five DR-DQ haplotypes were handled as single units for association and clustering, since linkage in the cohort was strong. Among about 360 genotyped donors of the cohort, an average of approximately 240,000 unique TCR beta nucleotide sequences were sequenced per donor, roughly 20% of them non-productive. What the study reported, not specific to this receptor: Because counts were too low, about 18 rarely observed V segments, including chromosome 9 orphons, were excluded from the earlier analysis of around 590 of the donors. Roughly uniform sequencing depth across donors was assumed in presence/absence analyses, although this assumption may not hold. In this cohort, only TCR beta chains were sequenced, and detectable features were limited by the absence of alpha or paired-chain data. Because some donors lacked HLA typing at each locus, the association tests relied only on the typed subset. A few of the identified cytomegalovirus-associated TCR beta chains were confirmed in vitro to be specific for cytomegalovirus antigens. Linkage disequilibrium might explain the correlated functional status among segregating V segments, but an unknown experimental factor could not be excluded. Compared with the approximately 720-donor mean, donors in an Asian-associated ancestry cluster had fewer N-insertions in productive TCRs, according to a later genetic analysis. Most CMV-associated TCR beta chains appeared to be HLA-restricted in a later analysis, and the HLA associations seemed to be driven largely by CMV exposure. An association between a missense DCLRE1C variant and V-gene and J-gene trimming of TCR beta chains was found in a later genetic analysis and replicated in an independent cohort. A total of 150 to 200 TCR beta chains were listed by the study as associated with cytomegalovirus. A cluster of highly shared sequence variants was judged likely to be a technical artifact of the sequencing pipeline. In an earlier analysis of some 540 of the donors, most TCR beta V segments appeared in productive rearrangements about 87% or about 30% of the time, broadly matching IMGT annotations. The authors suggested that the approach could potentially be extended to other disease states and immunological phenotypes. A later analysis found that HLA-associated TCR beta chains were more clonally expanded and had lower generation probabilities than equally common non-associated chains. In a later analysis, several top co-occurrence clusters were reported to appear linked to parvovirus B19, influenza, CMV and Epstein-Barr virus. While some public TCRs were present in many individuals, most TCR sequences turned up only very rarely across donors. Assigning TCR associations to individual alleles was difficult when HLA alleles, especially DR and DQ, strongly co-occurred. A further reported finding was that TCR beta sequences accurately predicted the HLA-A and HLA-B alleles for most subjects in the first cohort. A later analysis associated about 16,000 TCR beta sequences with specific HLA alleles at a false discovery rate of 0.05. The 87-base-pair reads could not distinguish some IMGT-functional V segments, including TRBV6-2 and TRBV6-3, so those segments were excluded. CMV serostatus was the only immune exposure information available for the cohort. In a later analysis, TCR association rates were found to vary across HLA loci, with the most associated TCRs seen for DRB1 alleles and the fewest for HLA-C alleles. The classifier was reported to diagnose cytomegalovirus status with high specificity and sensitivity in both the original and validation cohorts.

A note on this clone: Its antigen is not yet known. No base-level quality is on record; no much larger clone is a single base apart.

Library generation was performed with the immunoSEQ multiplex PCR assay. The multiplex PCR relied on a mix of 60 forward primers for TCR Vbeta segments and 13 reverse primers for TCR Jbeta segments. A multiplex PCR assay on genomic DNA amplified the CDR3 region of rearranged TCR beta genes. On the Illumina HiSeq System, the amplified TCR beta libraries were sequenced as 87-base-pair reads. Processing in the source paper ran as follows. In a later analysis, some 80 million unique TCR beta chains were counted across the roughly 670 repertoires, and around 10 million of these chains were shared by at least two donors. Raw reads were error-corrected and collapsed into unique sequences with a nearest-neighbor algorithm that merged closely related sequences to remove PCR and sequencing errors. CDR3 sequences were aligned to IMGT reference sequences to assign V, D and J gene segments. For a sequence to be retained, a match of at least six nucleotides was required to both a V gene segment and a J gene segment. Rearrangements were classified as productive when the CDR3 lacked stop codons and remained in frame with V and J, and all other rearrangements were classified as non-productive. Following IMGT convention, CDR3 was defined as the stretch from the second conserved V-encoded cysteine to the conserved J-encoded phenylalanine. In an earlier analysis of more than 550 of the donors, sequences lacking an unambiguous match to a single V gene segment were excluded. An earlier analysis of several hundred of the donors called V segments functional above 56.7% productive rearrangements and segregating when the between-donor standard deviation exceeded 5%. To diagnose cytomegalovirus status from the catalog of TCR beta chain sequences, a statistical classification framework was built. A later analysis assigned V and J genes by comparing TCR nucleotide sequences with IMGT/GENE-DB human TR gene sequences. In a later analysis, CDR3 sequences and most-parsimonious VDJ recombination scenarios were assigned using the TCRdist pipeline. In a later analysis, every TCR beta chain was defined by the combination of its CDR3 amino acid sequence and its V-gene family, and reads without a unique V-gene family were dropped. A later analysis removed 592 highly shared, low-generation-probability nucleotide sequences to deal with suspected cross-contamination and a sequencing artifact. In a later analysis, a clonal expansion index was calculated for each public chain from normalized within-repertoire ranks of inferred template counts. In a later analysis, generation probabilities were computed with a VDJ recombination model fitted to out-of-frame rearrangements, and the resulting probabilities were checked against IGoR. A later analysis scored TCR-TCR, TCR-HLA and TCR-CMV co-occurrence with hypergeometric tests, applying a repertoire-size bias correction to TCR pairs. In a later analysis, false discovery rates were estimated by permuting HLA or CMV assignments 20 times. A later analysis grouped co-occurring TCRs with DBSCAN, adding TCRdist sequence similarity when clustering within HLA-allele-positive subsets. Co-occurrence clustering excluded repertoires with fewer than 30,000 or more than 120,000 public chains, plus five with anomalous nucleotide sharing. TCRdb obtained this table from immuneACCESS and retained in-frame rearrangements with V and J assigned. These tables miss some clones; where compared with another copy, unresolved V genes account for less than half of the shortfall, and the remainder is unexplained. From that table come the V and J calls and clone size; the DNA was used to work out D and trimming. Recorded for this sample are about 160,000 clones; approximately 77% of them occurred a single time. The ten top clones hold 2% to 2.5% of the sample.

The cohort comprised some 700 healthy bone marrow donors. Cohort members were all nominally healthy when sampled, although unrecorded immune exposures were likely present. The donor was CMV seropositive and belonged to the group of around 300 seropositive cohort members. Every donor gave a peripheral blood sample, and the peripheral blood mononuclear cells from that sample were used for TCR beta sequencing. The Qiagen DNeasy Blood Extraction Kit was used to extract genomic DNA from the blood cell samples. Looking up the germline V gene yields CDR1 LGHNA and CDR2 YNFKEQ. Unmatched junction bases come to 11, with V trimmed by 2 bases and J by 6 bases. Taken from cysteine to phenylalanine, the CDR3 has 18 residues. CDR3 DNA only is kept here, 54 bases in frame from base 1.

Sequenced material: PBMCs. The TCR originated in a man over 45 in good health and CMV-seropositive. Recombination linked TRBV4-2 to TRBJ2-3, with 13 bases in between that match TRBD2. The sequenced DNA is TGTGCCAGCAGCCAATTAACTAGCGGGGGGGCCAGAGAGGATACGCAGTATTTT. This is translated as CASSQLTSGGAREDTQYF.